A selection of T cell receptor beta chains follows, all from one sample in a study of blood T cell repertoires in COVID-19. Sequencing was performed with immunoSEQ multiplex PCR; in TCRdb, only in-frame clones are kept and a portion is missing. The repertoire holds approximately 88,000 clones, with 75% to 85% as singletons. Sequencing was done on a sample of peripheral blood. The receptors were gathered from a woman older than 75 with acute or convalescent COVID-19. Both conserved end residues are part of each CDR3. A D gene is named only where the DNA matches it firmly. Not all rows give a size; the values are once, few, many and, for expanded clones, a class.

cdr3_nt,cdr3_aa,clone_size,d_call,j_call,v_call
TGTGCCAGCAGCTTAGTCCGGGAGACCCAGTACTTC,CASSLVRETQYF,-,-,TRBJ2-5,TRBV7-2
TGTGCCAGCAGCTTGGTAGGGGACTCTATCTACGAGCAGTACTTC,CASSLVGDSIYEQYF,-,-,TRBJ2-7,TRBV5-8
TGTGCCAGTAGCAACATCAGGGGGCACGAGCAGTACTTC,CASSNIRGHEQYF,-,TRBD1,TRBJ2-7,TRBV19
TGCGCCAGCAGCTTGGGACAGGGGTTAGGGCAGCCCCAGCATTTT,CASSLGQGLGQPQHF,few,TRBD1,TRBJ1-5,TRBV5-1
TGTGCCACCAGCAACCGGGACAGGGTGTCTGGGGCCAACGTCCTGACTTTC,CATSNRDRVSGANVLTF,-,TRBD1,TRBJ2-6,TRBV15
TGTGCCAGCAGTGGCCCGCCGACAGGGTTATATTCACCCCTCCACTTT,CASSGPPTGLYSPLHF,-,TRBD1,TRBJ1-6,TRBV6-1
TGTGCCAGCAGCCCTGGACAGGTGAGCTCCTACAATGAGCAGTTCTTC,CASSPGQVSSYNEQFF,-,TRBD1,TRBJ2-1,TRBV5-6
TGTGCCAGCTCACGTGACACCACTACTGAAGCTTTCTTT,CASSRDTTTEAFF,-,-,TRBJ1-1,TRBV18
TGTGCCAGCAGCGCAAAAGTAGGGGTGGGACTAGCGGACTACGAGCAGTACTTC,CASSAKVGVGLADYEQYF,-,TRBD2,TRBJ2-7,TRBV11-2
TGTGCCAGCAGGGAACAGGGATTATCCAACACCATATATTTT,CASREQGLSNTIYF,-,-,TRBJ1-3,TRBV7-2
TGTGCCAGTAGTAAGGGACAGGACACAGATACGCAGTATTTT,CASSKGQDTDTQYF,-,TRBD1,TRBJ2-3,TRBV19
TGCGCCAGCAGCTTGGTGGGACAGGACCCTAGGTACGAGCAGTACTTC,CASSLVGQDPRYEQYF,-,TRBD1,TRBJ2-7,TRBV5-1
TGTGCCAGCACCCGGGGACAGCTTGAAAAACTGTTTTTT,CASTRGQLEKLFF,-,TRBD1,TRBJ1-4,TRBV2
TGTGCCAGCAGTTACTCCGGACAGGGGGCCTTTGGCTACACCTTC,CASSYSGQGAFGYTF,-,TRBD1,TRBJ1-2,TRBV6-5
TGTGCCAGCAGCGCTCGACAGGGGGCGCGTGTCACTGAAGCTTTCTTT,CASSARQGARVTEAFF,-,TRBD1,TRBJ1-1,TRBV9
TGTGCCAGCAGCCGGACAGGTTCTGGGGCCAACGTCCTGACTTTC,CASSRTGSGANVLTF,-,TRBD1,TRBJ2-6,TRBV6-4
TGTGCCAGCAGCTCGTGGACATCCCAAGAGACCCAGTACTTC,CASSSWTSQETQYF,-,-,TRBJ2-5,TRBV21-1
TGCAGCGTTGTTTCTGTAGCGGGAGTAAATGAGCAGTTCTTC,CSVVSVAGVNEQFF,once,TRBD2,TRBJ2-1,TRBV29-1
TGTGCCAGCAGCCAAAGTGGAGGGGAGGGTGGCTACACCTTC,CASSQSGGEGGYTF,-,-,TRBJ1-2,TRBV3-1/TRBV3-2
TGTGCCAGCTCACCAGCAGGGGGCTCCTACGAGCAGTACTTC,CASSPAGGSYEQYF,-,TRBD1,TRBJ2-7,TRBV18